The text below deals with one TCR beta chain. What it binds is unknown. This may arise from a read error, as a much more abundant clone is one base away. The data belong to a study of liver allograft versus peripheral blood T cells. Study-level background: Within transplanted livers, the T cell receptor repertoires were examined and compared against the repertoires present in the peripheral blood of liver transplant recipients.

The study, taken as a whole, reports: Repertoires of T cell receptors that resided inside liver allografts reportedly differed from those in peripheral blood.

TCRdb re-analysed the reads in MiXCR, keeping a single row per CDR3 protein. The profile shows 2,000 to 2,500 distinct CDR3 sequences, roughly 15% of them singletons. This CDR3 region has 16 residues. Trimming took off 6 bases at V and 9 bases at J, with 24 bases between the two ends. V is TRBV12-3 or TRBV12-4 and J is TRBJ1-5; D is unresolved. The clonotype comes from a human patient who had a liver transplant. The graft donor may have given rise to some T cells. The CDR3 spells CASSPREGVVEWPQHF. The DNA of the CDR3 is TGTGCCAGCAGCCCTAGAGAGGGCGTGGTGGAGTGGCCCCAGCATTTT.